The source of this T cell receptor beta chain is a study of blood T cells in healthy people across ages. Overall study results and limits: Long-lived donors had more naive CD4+ cells and higher diversity than aged donors. While age rose, TCR beta diversity per million T cells dropped in a roughly linear way.

A second PCR, run for roughly 7 to 11 cycles, used a sample-barcoded 5' primer plus a J-beta primer mix. A tag from a template-switch adaptor with 12 random nucleotides marked each cDNA molecule. Every sample returned 2.5 million or more CDR3-containing paired-end reads. TCRdb fed the 5' RACE reads into MiXCR, producing one record per CDR3 protein. The table records about 1.5 million distinct CDR3 sequences, about 45% of them present only once. This clonotype was found a few times. The target antigen is unknown. J gave up 5 bases and V 10 bases, and 11 bases lay outside the gene matches. Germline V lookup: CDR1 ENHRY, CDR2 SYGVKD. The CDR3 length is 16 residues.

The chain joins TRBV10-3 to TRBJ2-7, with 16 bases aligning to TRBD2. The sample comprised blood. The TCR sequence derives from a woman younger than 30 in good health. This chain's CDR3 is CATQGTSGRANHEQYF. The CDR3 bases are TGTGCCACCCAGGGGACTAGCGGGAGGGCAAACCACGAGCAGTACTTC.